Listed below are T cell receptor beta chains from one sample, sequenced in a study of cytomegalovirus exposure and HLA in healthy donors. Here immunoSEQ multiplex PCR was the method, and the copy in TCRdb shows in-frame clones only, minus some. The sample lists some 100,000 clones, about three quarters seen once, with about 4.6% in the top ten. Sequenced material: PBMCs. The receptor source for this set is a woman in her thirties or forties in good health and CMV-seropositive. Both conserved end residues are part of each CDR3. A D gene is named only where the DNA matches it firmly. Rows give clone size only sometimes, using once, few, many, or a class for an expanded clone.

len: 13; abundance: -; j_gene: TRBJ1-1; d_gene: -; v_gene: TRBV6-5; CDR3aa: CASSPGTNTEAFF; CDR3nt: TGTGCCAGCAGTCCCGGGACAAACACTGAAGCTTTCTTT
len: 11; abundance: -; j_gene: TRBJ1-4; d_gene: -; v_gene: TRBV7-9; CDR3aa: CASTLNEKLFF; CDR3nt: TGTGCCAGCACCCTAAATGAAAAACTGTTTTTT
len: 13; abundance: -; j_gene: TRBJ2-1; d_gene: -; v_gene: TRBV6-6; CDR3aa: CASSGQNYNEQFF; CDR3nt: TGTGCCAGCAGTGGACAAAACTACAATGAGCAGTTCTTC
len: 13; abundance: few; j_gene: TRBJ2-2; d_gene: -; v_gene: TRBV25-1; CDR3aa: CASRGRGPGELFF; CDR3nt: TGTGCCAGTAGGGGGAGGGGACCCGGGGAGCTGTTTTTT
len: 16; abundance: few; j_gene: TRBJ2-1; d_gene: TRBD2; v_gene: TRBV18; CDR3aa: CASSPPEAGAYNEQFF; CDR3nt: TGTGCCAGCTCACCACCTGAAGCGGGAGCCTACAATGAGCAGTTCTTC
len: 15; abundance: -; j_gene: TRBJ2-7; d_gene: -; v_gene: TRBV11-2; CDR3aa: CASSPRGGGTYEQYF; CDR3nt: TGTGCCAGCAGCCCGAGGGGGGGAGGTACCTACGAGCAGTACTTC
len: 13; abundance: -; j_gene: TRBJ2-7; d_gene: -; v_gene: TRBV19; CDR3aa: CASSFSRSYEQYF; CDR3nt: TGTGCCAGTAGTTTCTCGCGGAGCTACGAGCAGTACTTC
len: 18; abundance: -; j_gene: TRBJ1-5; d_gene: TRBD1; v_gene: TRBV19; CDR3aa: CASSIGQGTGYDGQPQHF; CDR3nt: TGTGCCAGTAGTATCGGACAGGGAACAGGGTATGATGGTCAGCCCCAGCATTTT
len: 14; abundance: -; j_gene: TRBJ1-6; d_gene: -; v_gene: TRBV6-5; CDR3aa: CASSLTERNSPLHF; CDR3nt: TGTGCCAGCAGTTTGACAGAAAGGAATTCACCCCTCCACTTT
len: 14; abundance: -; j_gene: TRBJ1-5; d_gene: -; v_gene: TRBV2; CDR3aa: CASSGYTSNQPQHF; CDR3nt: TGTGCCAGCAGTGGATACACCAGCAATCAGCCCCAGCATTTT
len: 18; abundance: -; j_gene: TRBJ2-1; d_gene: TRBD2; v_gene: TRBV19; CDR3aa: CASSIRLAGGPLYNEQFF; CDR3nt: TGTGCCAGTAGTATTCGACTAGCGGGAGGGCCTCTCTACAATGAGCAGTTCTTC
len: 16; abundance: -; j_gene: TRBJ1-4; d_gene: TRBD1; v_gene: TRBV27; CDR3aa: CASSSYGQGGREKLFF; CDR3nt: TGTGCCAGCAGTTCCTATGGACAGGGCGGACGAGAAAAACTGTTTTTT
len: 17; abundance: -; j_gene: TRBJ1-1; d_gene: TRBD1; v_gene: TRBV5-1; CDR3aa: CASSNGQGKRQNTEAFF; CDR3nt: TGCGCCAGCAGCAACGGACAGGGGAAGCGACAGAACACTGAAGCTTTCTTT
len: 14; abundance: -; j_gene: TRBJ1-1; d_gene: TRBD1; v_gene: TRBV27; CDR3aa: CASGTGDRGTEAFF; CDR3nt: TGTGCCAGCGGTACAGGGGACAGAGGTACTGAAGCTTTCTTT
len: 14; abundance: -; j_gene: TRBJ1-1; d_gene: TRBD1; v_gene: TRBV6-1; CDR3aa: CASNYRGRNTEAFF; CDR3nt: TGTGCCAGCAACTACAGGGGCAGGAACACTGAAGCTTTCTTT
len: 14; abundance: -; j_gene: TRBJ2-3; d_gene: -; v_gene: TRBV2; CDR3aa: CASSVLTTGDTQYF; CDR3nt: TGTGCCAGCAGTGTCCTGACCACGGGAGATACGCAGTATTTT
len: 15; abundance: -; j_gene: TRBJ1-4; d_gene: TRBD1; v_gene: TRBV5-4; CDR3aa: CASSPTGGKDEKLFF; CDR3nt: TGTGCCAGCAGCCCGACAGGGGGCAAAGATGAAAAACTGTTTTTT
len: 13; abundance: -; j_gene: TRBJ2-5; d_gene: TRBD1; v_gene: TRBV2; CDR3aa: CASSGTGQETQYF; CDR3nt: TGTGCCAGCAGTGGGACAGGCCAAGAGACCCAGTACTTC